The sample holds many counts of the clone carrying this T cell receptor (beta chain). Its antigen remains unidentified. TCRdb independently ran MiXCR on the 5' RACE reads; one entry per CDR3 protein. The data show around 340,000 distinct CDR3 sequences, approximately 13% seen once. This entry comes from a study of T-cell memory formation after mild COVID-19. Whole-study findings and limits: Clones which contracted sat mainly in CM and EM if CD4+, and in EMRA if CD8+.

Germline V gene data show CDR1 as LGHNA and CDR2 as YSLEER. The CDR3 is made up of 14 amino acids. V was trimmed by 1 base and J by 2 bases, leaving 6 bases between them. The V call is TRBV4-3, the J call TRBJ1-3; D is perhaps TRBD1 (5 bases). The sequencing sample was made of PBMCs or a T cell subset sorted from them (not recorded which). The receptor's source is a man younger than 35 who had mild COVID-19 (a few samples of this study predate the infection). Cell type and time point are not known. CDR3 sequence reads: CASSQGRAGNTIYF. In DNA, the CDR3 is TGCGCCAGCAGCCAAGGCAGGGCTGGAAACACCATATATTTT.